This TCR beta chain was profiled in a study of blood T cells in healthy people across ages (dated by TCRdb to between 2015 and 2017). Turning to the overall study: In model experiments, roughly one uniquely barcoded TCR beta cDNA molecule per two T cells was captured by template switching. Using deep sequencing normalized with unique cDNA molecular identifiers, the study measured how TCR beta repertoire diversity changes with age. The donors were split into four age groups: young (average about 16 years), middle-aged (nearly 40), aged (roughly 68) and long-lived (roughly 86). To avoid experimental bias, donors of different ages were randomly spread across the sequencing lanes. The study analyzed two additional independent replicas of 1 million unique cDNA reads from the same blood draw for two donors, one aged 18 to 30 and one aged 80 or older.

Study-wide findings and limitations: Compared with the aged group, more naive CD4+ T cells, fewer expanded clones and increased TCR diversity were shown by the long-lived group, suggesting age selection. Estimates of total diversity based on one million sequenced T cells were regarded as lower bounds and as underestimates. The CMV infection status of donors was not known, potentially confounding age-related changes in expanded clonotypes. There was a strong correlation between observed TCR beta diversity and the percentage of naive T cells measured by flow cytometry. Since profiling was done on bulk unsorted PBMCs, naive and antigen-experienced compartments could not be conclusively compared. As age increased, observed TCR beta diversity per million T cells dropped in a roughly linear way, and a significant reduction was already evident by age approximately 40.

Including cysteine and phenylalanine, the CDR3 has 15 amino acids. Only the CDR3 DNA is retained, 45 bases long and in frame from the first base. Here V drops 5 bases and J drops 7 bases, and the junction holds 11 bases not matched to any gene. As encoded in the germline V gene (reference sequence), CDR1 is SEHNR while CDR2 is FQNEAQ. Points on this clonotype: The antigen it binds to is not known. Base quality data are lacking; no much larger clone is found one base away.

The approximately 39 donors, aged roughly 6 to 95 years, were systemically healthy Caucasian individuals from Russia. Each donor gave around 9.9 milliliters of peripheral blood, collected into EDTA-treated Vacutainer tubes. PBMCs were isolated by Ficoll-Paque density-gradient centrifugation, with at least 6.5 million obtained per sample. Total RNA was extracted from PBMCs with Trizol reagent, with at least 5.5 micrograms obtained per sample. The percentages of naive CD45RAhigh/CD27high T cells were determined by flow cytometry on a PBMC aliquot from every donor. Receptor libraries were prepared by 5' RACE. The sequencing machine was an Illumina HiSeq 2500. A second PCR of roughly 7 to 12 cycles was run with a J-beta primer mix and a sample-barcoded 5' primer. A unique molecular identifier was introduced onto each TCR beta cDNA molecule by a template-switch 5' adaptor carrying 12 random nucleotides. Each sample yielded at least 2.5 million CDR3-containing paired-end reads. All of the RNA was converted into first-strand cDNA using the Mint cDNA synthesis kit, with a TRBC-specific oligonucleotide serving as the primer. All cDNA was treated with uracil-DNA glycosylase and then went through a first 18-cycle PCR with the universal primers M1SS and BC2_uni_R. Per the original workflow: For normalization, 1 million high-quality reads, each with a distinct molecular identifier, were randomly selected from each sample. Instead of being binned into consensus sequences, reads with shared molecular identifiers were discarded. MiTCR, with a Q25 quality threshold and the strictest error-elimination algorithm, was used for CDR3 identification, clonotype clustering and error correction. A nonparametric unseen species model with Euler transformation was used to estimate lower-bound total TCR beta diversity. TCRdb itself trimmed the public reads at Q25 with fastp, ran MiXCR and retained productive beta chains. Rows with a matching CDR3 protein are joined into one entry that keeps the most common DNA and genes. The V and J calls, along with clone size, are taken from TCRdb and not from the paper's own processing. In this sample the table shows 800,000 to 950,000 distinct CDR3 sequences, roughly 52% of which occur a single time. About an eighth of the sample rests with the top ten.

The source of this sequence is a young man in good health. Rearrangement joined TRBV7-9 to TRBJ2-1, with 7 bases aligning to TRBD1. The sequenced material came from blood. This receptor carries the CDR3 CASSLQGQKRNEQFF. DNA sequence: TGTGCCAGCAGCCTACAGGGGCAAAAGAGAAATGAGCAGTTCTTC.